A selection of T cell receptor beta chains follows, all from one sample in a study of shared clonotypes between healthy human individuals. Produced via immunoSEQ multiplex PCR; TCRdb's table is partial and in-frame only. The table has 2 million to 2.5 million clones, 85% to 95% seen once; the top ten hold approximately 0.39%. The source material was naive CD4+ T cells from PBMCs. The receptors shown here come from a man aged 18 to 35 in good health. Some clones in this sample may be carry-over from other donors' samples. The CDR3 runs from the conserved cysteine through the conserved F or W. The D gene is left open where the match is weak. The listing skips clone size in some rows; elsewhere it reads once, few, many or a size class.

TRBJ1-2 | TRBV28 | - | - | TGTGCCAGCAGTTTCACGGGCAGGCTAGGTCATGGCTACACCTTC | CASSFTGRLGHGYTF
TRBJ2-7 | TRBV27 | - | TRBD1 | TGTGCCAGCAGTTCCCCTCGGACAGGGGCACGCGAGCAGTACTTC | CASSSPRTGAREQYF
TRBJ1-5 | TRBV4-2 | once | TRBD1 | TGTGCCAGCAGCCAAGATTCCAGGACAGGGCAGAGCAATCAGCCCCAGCATTTT | CASSQDSRTGQSNQPQHF
TRBJ2-2 | TRBV7-2 | - | - | TGTGCCAGCAGCTTGGGCCACTCCGGGGAGCTGTTTTTT | CASSLGHSGELFF
TRBJ1-1 | TRBV28 | - | - | TGTGCCAGCAAAATGAACACTGAAGCTTTCTTT | CASKMNTEAFF
TRBJ2-1 | TRBV11-2 | many | TRBD2 | TGTGCCAGCAGCGTAGGGACTAGCGGAAACAATGAGCAGTTCTTC | CASSVGTSGNNEQFF
TRBJ1-1 | TRBV6-5 | - | TRBD1 | TGTGCCAAACCTCGGGTCCCCCTAAGGGGGCCTGAAGCTTTCTTT | CAKPRVPLRGPEAFF
TRBJ2-7 | TRBV11-2 | - | TRBD2 | TGTGCCAGCAGCCGAAGGAGGCAGACACTAGCGGGGGATTACGAGCAGTACTTC | CASSRRRQTLAGDYEQYF
TRBJ2-5 | TRBV19 | once | TRBD1 | TGTGCCAGTAGTTGGGACAGGGGCGAGACCCAGTACTTC | CASSWDRGETQYF
TRBJ2-2 | TRBV28 | - | - | TGTGCCAGCGGCAACGGGCTGTTTTTT | CASGNGLFF
TRBJ2-3 | TRBV2 | - | - | TGTGCCAGCACTTGGGAGAGGGGCACAGATACGCAGTATTTT | CASTWERGTDTQYF
TRBJ2-3 | TRBV27 | - | TRBD1 | TGTGCCAGCAGTTTCGGGGACAGGGGGCTAGGGACGCAGTATTTT | CASSFGDRGLGTQYF
TRBJ1-4 | TRBV10-1 | once | - | TGCGCCAGCAGTGATGGGGGGGCAGCTAATGAAAAACTGTTTTTT | CASSDGGAANEKLFF
TRBJ2-4 | TRBV28 | - | TRBD1 | TGTGCCAGCAGTTCGGGACAGTACTTAGCCAAAAACATTCAGTACTTC | CASSSGQYLAKNIQYF
TRBJ1-2 | TRBV7-2 | - | - | TGTGCCAGCAGCTTGGCAGGGGAAGGCGGCTACACCTTC | CASSLAGEGGYTF
TRBJ2-1 | TRBV5-1 | - | - | TGCGCCAGCAGCTTTGGAGTCTACACGGGCAATGAGCAGTTCTTC | CASSFGVYTGNEQFF
TRBJ2-1 | TRBV2 | - | - | TGTGCCAGCAGTCAGGTTAAGGGAGCCTACAATGAGCAGTTCTTC | CASSQVKGAYNEQFF
TRBJ1-3 | TRBV7-2 | - | TRBD1 | TGTGCCAGCAGTAAACAGGGGCTTACTGGAAACACCATATATTTT | CASSKQGLTGNTIYF
TRBJ2-1 | TRBV6-5 | - | TRBD2 | TGTGCCAGCAGTTACTCGGTACTAGCGGAGAAGAATGAGCAGTTCTTC | CASSYSVLAEKNEQFF
TRBJ2-7 | TRBV11-2 | once | TRBD1 | TGTGCCAGCAGCCGAGACTACAGGGGAAGCTCCTACGAGCAGTACTTC | CASSRDYRGSSYEQYF
TRBJ1-4 | TRBV29-1 | - | TRBD1 | TGCAGCGTTGAGACGGACAGGGGGGGTGAAAAACTGTTTTTT | CSVETDRGGEKLFF
TRBJ1-5 | TRBV5-6 | - | - | TGTGCCAGCAGCTTGAGGGGTAAGCCCCAGCATTTT | CASSLRGKPQHF
TRBJ1-1 | TRBV10-3 | - | - | TGTGCCATCAGTGTGGGGCAGGGAGGTGCAGCTTTCTTT | CAISVGQGGAAFF
TRBJ2-1 | TRBV19 | - | TRBD2 | TGTGCCAGTAGTATACTAGCGGGAGCTTTCAACAATGAGCAGTTCTTC | CASSILAGAFNNEQFF
TRBJ1-5 | TRBV28 | - | - | TGTGCCAGCAGTTTAAGGGGGGTCCCCAATCAGCCCCAGCATTTT | CASSLRGVPNQPQHF
TRBJ1-3 | TRBV9 | - | TRBD1 | TGTGCCAGCAGCGTAGCCCCGGGACAGGGAAACACCATATATTTT | CASSVAPGQGNTIYF
TRBJ2-3 | TRBV4-1 | - | - | TGCGCCAGCAGCCTTTCCAGGAGTGCGGGGAGCACAGATACGCAGTATTTT | CASSLSRSAGSTDTQYF
TRBJ2-6 | TRBV4-3 | - | - | TGCGCCAGCGGTAACCCTACTCAACATGTTGCTGGGGCCAACGTCCTGACTTTC | CASGNPTQHVAGANVLTF
TRBJ2-3 | TRBV27 | - | - | TGTGCCAGCAGTTTTAGGCCTCTCACAGATACGCAGTATTTT | CASSFRPLTDTQYF
TRBJ1-6 | TRBV6-6 | once | TRBD1 | TGTGCCTCCTCCCCGGGACAGGGGAGTTATAATTCACCCCTCCACTTT | CASSPGQGSYNSPLHF
TRBJ1-5 | TRBV2 | - | TRBD1 | TGTGCCAGCAGTGAAGACAGGGGGCTGGTTCAGCCCCAGCATTTT | CASSEDRGLVQPQHF
TRBJ2-7 | TRBV2 | few | TRBD1 | TGTGCCAGCAGGAGGGACAGGGGAACCTACGAGCAGTACTTC | CASRRDRGTYEQYF
TRBJ2-7 | TRBV5-1 | - | TRBD1 | TGCGCCAGCAGCTTGGCGGACAGGGGGTCCTTC | CASSLADRGSF
TRBJ1-3 | TRBV18 | - | - | TGTGCCACCCCGAACCAGGGAAGCTCTGGAAACACCATATATTTT | CATPNQGSSGNTIYF
TRBJ1-5 | TRBV9 | - | TRBD1 | TGTGCCAGCAGCGTAGCCGGGACAGGTCATCAGCCCCAGCATTTT | CASSVAGTGHQPQHF
TRBJ2-7 | TRBV9 | - | - | TGTGCCAGCAGCGTCGGGGCCTCCTACGAGCAGTACTTC | CASSVGASYEQYF
TRBJ1-1 | TRBV18 | once | - | TGTGCCAGCTCACGATCGACAGTTGACGAAGCTTTCTTT | CASSRSTVDEAFF
TRBJ2-5 | TRBV5-8 | - | - | TGTGCCAGCAGCTTGGGTGTGGGCCAAGAGACCCAGTACTTC | CASSLGVGQETQYF
TRBJ2-7 | TRBV7-9 | - | - | TGTGCCAGCAGCCCCCGCCGCAGCTCCTACGAGCAGTACTTC | CASSPRRSSYEQYF
TRBJ1-1 | TRBV19 | few | - | TGTGCCAGTAGTCTGTTGGGGGACACTGAAGCTTTCTTT | CASSLLGDTEAFF
TRBJ2-6 | TRBV19 | - | TRBD2 | TGTGCCAGTAGTCGACCTTATAGCGGGACCTACTCTGGGGCCAACGTCCTGACTTTC | CASSRPYSGTYSGANVLTF
TRBJ1-2 | TRBV18 | - | TRBD1 | TGTGCCAGCTCACCACCGACAGGGCCAACTAACTATGGCTACACCTTC | CASSPPTGPTNYGYTF
TRBJ2-7 | TRBV2 | - | TRBD1 | TGTGCCAGCAGCGAGGTTAGGGGGCACGAGCAGTACTTC | CASSEVRGHEQYF
TRBJ1-1 | TRBV7-9 | few | - | TGTGCCAGCAGCTTAGGGGACAACACTGAAGCTTTCTTT | CASSLGDNTEAFF
TRBJ2-7 | TRBV28 | - | TRBD1 | TGTGCCAGCAGCCTAGAGGGGGCGCAGGGCTCCTACGAGCAGTACTTC | CASSLEGAQGSYEQYF
TRBJ1-5 | TRBV30 | - | TRBD1 | TGTGCCTGGAGTAACAGGGGGCCGGGGGGCAATCAGCCCCAGCATTTT | CAWSNRGPGGNQPQHF
TRBJ2-1 | TRBV28 | - | TRBD1 | TGTGCCAGCAGTTCAGGGGGCGCTCCCTACAATGAGCAGTTCTTC | CASSSGGAPYNEQFF
TRBJ2-3 | TRBV12-5 | - | - | TGTGCTAGTGGTTTATCTTTGGACACCTACACAGATACGCAGTATTTT | CASGLSLDTYTDTQYF
TRBJ1-1 | TRBV23-1 | few | - | TGCGCCAGCAGCCACACAGGTGAGGCTTTCTTT | CASSHTGEAFF
TRBJ2-7 | TRBV18 | - | - | TGTGCCAGCTCACCACCGTCCCCGACTCCTCGTGCCTACGAGCAGTACTTC | CASSPPSPTPRAYEQYF
TRBJ1-2 | TRBV19 | once | - | TGTGCCACTTTCGACGAGGGGCGGCTCCGGGATGGCTACACCTTC | CATFDEGRLRDGYTF
TRBJ2-1 | TRBV18 | - | TRBD2 | TGTGCCAGCTCAACTAGCGGGAGATCTAGTGAGCAGTTCTTC | CASSTSGRSSEQFF
TRBJ1-3 | TRBV28 | - | TRBD1 | TGTGCCAGCAAAGGGGGCACAGCTGGAAACACCATATATTTT | CASKGGTAGNTIYF
TRBJ2-3 | TRBV5-1 | - | - | TGCGCCAGCAGCTTGGCGGGGTATGGCACCCACACAGATACGCAGTATTTT | CASSLAGYGTHTDTQYF